The 29 T cell receptor beta chains listed next were all sequenced from one sample in a study of T cells in Graves' hyperthyroidism and ophthalmopathy. Researchers took RNA transcripts and amplified the TCR beta CDR3 regions from them. The HTBI set primed first-round TCR CDR3 RT-PCR. TCRdb itself ran the multiplex PCR reads through MiXCR, one entry per CDR3 protein. The sample has 270,000 or so distinct CDR3 sequences, 15% seen once. Input material: blood. The source is a woman between 50 and 59 years old with Graves' hyperthyroidism that later progressed to Graves' ophthalmopathy.

In this sample, this clonotype turned up many times. This sequence joins TRBV10-2 and TRBJ2-5, with 12 bases identical to TRBD2. Germline trimming cut 6 bases from V and 2 bases from J; bases unmatched to any gene: 7. The CDR3 length is 16 residues. Germline CDR1 WSHSY, CDR2 SAAADI. CDR3 sequence (DNA): TGCGCCAGCAGACCACTAGCGGGAGGATTGCAAGAGACCCAGTACTTC. Its translation: CASRPLAGGLQETQYF.

In this sample, this clonotype turned up many times. The chain carries TRBV6-1 and TRBJ2-3; D is unclear. Trimming removed 5 bases from V and 8 bases from J, with 11 bases in between. In germline, CDR1 is MNHNS, CDR2 SASEGT. The CDR3 is 12 residues long. CDR3 sequence: CASSKDSVTQYF. CDR3 nucleotides: TGTGCCAGCAGTAAGGATTCAGTTACGCAGTATTTT.

This clonotype came up many times. This chain connects TRBV28 to TRBJ1-2; D unresolved. Germline loops: CDR1 MDHEN, CDR2 SYDVKM. The CDR3 consists of 14 residues. Trimming stripped 6 bases from V and 8 bases from J, with 19 bases between. In DNA, the CDR3 is TGTGCCAGCAGCCGCGTTTTGTGGGCGGGGGGCTACACCTTC. Protein: CASSRVLWAGGYTF.

This clonotype was seen repeatedly, ten times or more. V and J are TRBV7-9 and TRBJ2-1; D is unclear. This CDR3 is 13 amino acids long. V lost 5 bases and J 16 bases, leaving 21 bases between the germline ends. CDR1 and CDR2 from the germline V gene are SEHNR and FQNEAQ (reference sequence). This CDR3 reads CASSPLADDQVFF. The CDR3 bases are TGTGCCAGCAGCCCCCTCGCGGACGACCAGGTCTTCTTC.

The sample holds many counts of this clonotype. V and J are TRBV20-1 and TRBJ2-7; 10 bases match TRBD2. The CDR3 has 13 residues. V dropped 2 bases and J dropped 5; count of bases not matched to a gene: 3. The germline CDR1 and CDR2 sequences are DFQATT and SNEGSKA (reference sequence). Here the CDR3 DNA reads TGCAGTGCTAGACTAGCGGGAGTTGACGAGCAGTACTTC. It is translated as CSARLAGVDEQYF.

In this sample, this clonotype turned up a few times. This rearrangement joins TRBV3-1 to TRBJ2-3; 10 nucleotides match TRBD2. CDR1 is LGHDT and CDR2 is YNNKEL in the germline V gene (reference sequence). CDR3 length: 16 residues. V shed 1 base, J shed 4 bases, and the junction held 5 bases outside the gene matches. CDR3 in amino acids: CASSQGASGSSDTQYF. The CDR3 DNA sequence: TGTGCCAGCAGCCAAGGGGCTAGCGGGAGCTCAGATACGCAGTATTTT.

This clonotype was recorded at least ten times. This rearrangement joins TRBV7-9 to TRBJ2-1, with a possible D match to TRBD1 (6 bases). The CDR3 has 15 amino acids. Looked up from germline, CDR1 is SEHNR and CDR2 is FQNEAQ (reference sequence). With 5 bases removed from V and 7 bases from J, the gap between germline ends came to 18 bases. CDR3 amino acids: CASSTTPRGGNEQFF. The CDR3, as DNA: TGTGCCAGCAGCACCACCCCCAGGGGCGGGAATGAGCAGTTCTTC. The whole variable domain, filled in from reference TRBV7-9 and TRBJ2-1, reads DTGVSQNPRHKITKRGQNVTFRCDPISEHNRLYWYRQTLGQGPEFLTYFQNEAQLEKSRLLSDRFSAERPKGSFSTLEIQRTEQGDSAMYLCASSTTPRGGNEQFFGPGTRLTVL.

This rearrangement joins TRBV10-3 to TRBJ2-2; D remains ambiguous. Germline V CDR1 and CDR2: ENHRY, SYGVKD. Trimming cost V 0 bases and J 5 bases, with 7 bases left between them. The CDR3 is 14 amino acids. The CDR3 region is CAISESVGTGELFF. CDR3 coding DNA: TGTGCCATCAGTGAGTCCGTGGGAACCGGGGAGCTGTTTTTT.

This clonotype occurred many times. The gene calls are TRBV7-2 and TRBJ2-3, with a tentative D call TRBD2 (6 bases). The germline V and J ends were trimmed by 7 bases and 3 bases, with 14 bases remaining between them. This CDR3 has 14 residues. The germline CDR1 and CDR2 sequences are SGHTA and FQGNSA. Here the CDR3 DNA reads TGTGCCAGCACCCCCCTAGGAGGGACAGATACGCAGTATTTT. It translates to CASTPLGGTDTQYF.

This clonotype has a count of ten or more. The chain links TRBV7-8 to TRBJ2-2; maybe TRBD2 (7 bases). Germline CDR1 SGHVS, CDR2 FQNEAQ. V was trimmed by 2 bases and J by 2 bases, leaving 18 bases between them. The CDR3 sequence is 18 residues long. The CDR3 DNA is TGTGCCAGCAGCTTACCTGGGGGGGGGCGAAGAAACACCGGGGAGCTGTTTTTT. Translation gives CASSLPGGGRRNTGELFF.

As concerns this clonotype: Possible read error: a much larger clone is one base away. This CDR3 reads CSAGADRLIPQHF. The CDR3, as DNA: TGCAGTGCTGGAGCGGACCGCCTGATTCCCCAGCATTTT. The chain links TRBV20-1 to TRBJ1-5; the D is unclear. Looked up from germline, CDR1 is DFQATT and CDR2 is SNEGSKA (reference sequence). The CDR3 is 13 amino acids. The ends were cut back, 5 bases at V and 10 bases at J, with 18 bases in the middle.

Many counts were recorded for this clonotype. V is TRBV20-1 and J is TRBJ2-5, with D perhaps TRBD1 (6 bases). The CDR3 length is 14 residues. CDR1 and CDR2 (germline): DFQATT, SNEGSKA (reference sequence). Trimming cost V 2 bases and J 5 bases, with 15 bases left between them. DNA for the CDR3: TGCAGTGCTAGATCGACAGGTGTAGCGGAGACCCAGTACTTC. This encodes CSARSTGVAETQYF.

In this sample, this clonotype turned up many times. The chain uses TRBV11-2 and TRBJ1-4, with TRBD1 identical over 9 bases. The CDR3 spans 14 residues. The V gene end was trimmed by 0 bases and the J gene end by 8 bases; junction bases not matched to a gene: 1. Germline values: CDR1 SGHAT, CDR2 FQNNGV. In nucleotides, the CDR3 is TGTGCCAGCAGCTTAGAACAGGGGGCGGAAAAACTGTTTTTT. Translation: CASSLEQGAEKLFF.

This clonotype was seen at least ten times. The rearrangement uses TRBV3-1 and TRBJ2-4; D call uncertain. Trimming removed 4 bases from V and 2 bases from J, with 9 bases in between. Germline values: CDR1 LGHDT, CDR2 YNNKEL (reference sequence). The CDR3 has 14 residues. The chain's CDR3 is CASSLQLSKNIQYF. DNA of the CDR3: TGTGCCAGCAGCCTGCAGCTGTCCAAAAACATTCAGTACTTC.

In its sample, this clonotype was seen many times. The chain is built from TRBV12-3 or TRBV12-4 and TRBJ1-2, with TRBD1 identical over 12 bases. The CDR3 sequence is 14 residues long. V shed 3 bases, J shed 7 bases, and the junction held 3 bases outside the gene matches. In DNA form, the CDR3 reads TGTGCCAGCAGTTTTGGGACAGGGGGCTTTGGCTACACCTTC. This gives the protein CASSFGTGGFGYTF.

This chain links TRBV15 with TRBJ2-4, with D hard to call. CDR3 length equals 15 residues. Germline lookup yields CDR1 LNHNV and CDR2 YYDKDF (reference sequence). Trimming took off 3 bases at V and 0 bases at J, with 9 bases between the two ends. CDR3: CATSRSQLAKNIQYF. The CDR3 coding sequence is TGTGCCACCAGCAGGTCGCAGTTAGCCAAAAACATTCAGTACTTC. The full variable domain, rest sourced from reference TRBV15 and TRBJ2-4, is DAMVIQNPRYQVTQFGKPVTLSCSQTLNHNVMYWYQQKSSQAPKLLFHYYDKDFNNEADTPDNFQSRRPNTSFCFLDIRSPGLGDTAMYLCATSRSQLAKNIQYFGAGTRLSVL.

This clonotype was picked up a small number of times. CDR3 in amino acids: CASSQGQLYEQYF. CDR3 DNA sequence: TGTGCCAGCAGCCAAGGGCAGCTCTACGAGCAGTACTTC. The genes are TRBV14 and TRBJ2-7; no definite D call. V lost 1 base and J lost 3, with 7 bases in between. The CDR3 covers 13 residues. Germline CDR1 is SGHDN and CDR2 is FVKESK.

This clonotype was detected ten times or more. V gene TRBV20-1 combines with J gene TRBJ2-7, with 7 nucleotides matching TRBD2. This CDR3 region has 14 residues. Germline CDR1 reads DFQATT; CDR2 reads SNEGSKA (reference sequence). The J segment lost 5 bases and the V segment lost 6 bases, leaving 13 bases of the junction unmatched. Written as DNA, the CDR3 is TGCAGTGCGAGAAGGGTGGGGGGAGGGGACGAGCAGTACTTC. Encoded protein: CSARRVGGGDEQYF.

This clonotype turned up a few times. The CDR3 nucleotides read TGTGCCAGCAGCCTCCTCCGGGACAGACACTCTGGGGCCAACGTCCTGACTTTC. Translation gives CASSLLRDRHSGANVLTF. This rearrangement joins TRBV14 to TRBJ2-6; 7 nucleotides match TRBD1. The CDR3 covers 18 residues. The germline V gene encodes CDR1 SGHDN and CDR2 FVKESK. The junction had 9 bases not matched to a gene; V was cut back by 4 bases and J by 0 bases.

This clonotype was counted many times. J is TRBJ2-3 and V is TRBV10-1; 7 nucleotides line up with TRBD1. Germline V gene lookup returns CDR1 WNHNN and CDR2 SYGVQD (reference sequence). The V gene end was trimmed by 3 bases and the J gene end by 0 bases; junction bases not matched to a gene: 3. The CDR3 length is 15 residues. As DNA, the CDR3 is TGCGCCAGCAGTGAACAGGGGCTTAGCACAGATACGCAGTATTTT. As protein: CASSEQGLSTDTQYF.

This clonotype appeared a few times. The chain has TRBV20-1 and TRBJ1-5, with a weak D call TRBD1 (6 bases). Germline CDR1 and CDR2: DFQATT and SNEGSKA (reference sequence). This CDR3 has 13 amino acids. Deletions cut 3 bases from V and 5 bases from J, with 11 bases between. CDR3: CSARRGSDQPQHF. CDR3 bases: TGCAGTGCTAGGAGGGGGTCGGATCAGCCCCAGCATTTT.

Of note for this clonotype: A read error is possible here, since a much larger clone lies one base away. V is TRBV18 and J is TRBJ2-7; D not resolved. The CDR3 extends over 12 amino acids. Trimming pared 5 bases from V and 5 bases from J, leaving 10 bases between. Germline lookup yields CDR1 KGHSH and CDR2 LQKENI. CDR3 region: CASSYKMHEQYF. CDR3 coding DNA: TGTGCCAGCTCATATAAGATGCACGAGCAGTACTTC.

This clonotype has ten or more counts. The chain combines TRBV5-1 with TRBJ2-7; TRBD2 aligns across 7 bases. CDR1 is SGHRS and CDR2 is YFSETQ in the germline V gene. The CDR3 runs to 13 residues. The V segment lost 4 bases and the J segment 7 bases; nucleotides outside the gene matches: 8. This chain's CDR3 is CASSPPTSIEQYF. The DNA of the CDR3 is TGCGCCAGCAGCCCGCCGACTAGCATAGAGCAGTACTTC.

J is TRBJ1-2 and V is TRBV10-2; perhaps TRBD1 as D (6 bases). Trimming took 5 bases from V and 4 from J, leaving 14 bases between them. The germline gives CDR1 WSHSY, CDR2 SAAADI. The CDR3 totals 14 residues. The CDR3 DNA sequence: TGCGCCAGCAGTACCCCCGGGGGCGGCTATGGCTACACCTTC. Its translation: CASSTPGGGYGYTF.

This clonotype was seen many times. The chain recombines TRBV5-1 with TRBJ2-7, with TRBD2 identical over 8 bases. The V gene end was trimmed by 4 bases and the J gene end by 0 bases; junction bases not matched to a gene: 3. The CDR3 consists of 14 residues. Germline V lookup: CDR1 SGHRS, CDR2 YFSETQ. The CDR3 reads CASSLTSASYEQYF. DNA of the CDR3: TGCGCCAGCAGCCTGACTAGCGCCTCCTACGAGCAGTACTTC. The full variable domain, with the rest looked up from reference TRBV5-1 and TRBJ2-7, is KAGVTQTPRYLIKTRGQQVTLSCSPISGHRSVSWYQQTPGQGLQFLFEYFSETQRNKGNFPGRFSGRQFSNSRSEMNVSTLELGDSALYLCASSLTSASYEQYFGPGTRLTVT.

This chain links TRBV6-2 or TRBV6-3 with TRBJ2-1; D is unresolved. Trimming removed 4 bases from V and 0 bases from J, with 16 bases in between. Per germline, CDR1 MNHEY and CDR2 SVGEGT. The CDR3 extends over 17 amino acids. CDR3 region: CASSSRPRSRSYNEQFF. CDR3 coding DNA: TGTGCCAGCAGTTCCCGACCCAGGAGTCGCTCCTACAATGAGCAGTTCTTC.

This clonotype was observed many times. The chain has TRBV10-3 and TRBJ2-2; 10 bases map to TRBD2. V dropped 6 bases and J dropped 2; count of bases not matched to a gene: 12. Germline-derived CDR1 and CDR2 are ENHRY and SYGVKD. CDR3 length: 18 amino acids. The CDR3 loop is CAISLTWTSGNNTGELFF. The CDR3 coding sequence is TGTGCCATCAGCTTAACTTGGACTAGCGGAAATAACACCGGGGAGCTGTTTTTT.

This clonotype was counted many times. The genes are TRBV19 and TRBJ2-1; 15 bases align to TRBD2. Germline values: CDR1 LNHDA, CDR2 SQIVND (reference sequence). This CDR3 region has 19 residues. The J segment lost 0 bases and the V segment lost 5 bases, leaving 8 bases of the junction unmatched. CDR3 sequence (DNA): TGTGCCAGTAGTGCCACTCGGACTAGCGGGAGGGGCTCCTACAATGAGCAGTTCTTC. Its protein product is CASSATRTSGRGSYNEQFF.

The sample holds many counts of this clonotype. The genes are TRBV30 and TRBJ2-1; D possibly corresponds to TRBD2 (5 bases). The CDR3 runs 11 residues. In germline, CDR1 is GTSNPN, CDR2 SVGIG (reference sequence). Trimming took off 1 base at V and 12 bases at J, with 10 bases between the two ends. The CDR3 sequence is CAWSESDSQFF. The CDR3 DNA follows: TGTGCCTGGAGTGAATCGGACTCGCAGTTCTTC.